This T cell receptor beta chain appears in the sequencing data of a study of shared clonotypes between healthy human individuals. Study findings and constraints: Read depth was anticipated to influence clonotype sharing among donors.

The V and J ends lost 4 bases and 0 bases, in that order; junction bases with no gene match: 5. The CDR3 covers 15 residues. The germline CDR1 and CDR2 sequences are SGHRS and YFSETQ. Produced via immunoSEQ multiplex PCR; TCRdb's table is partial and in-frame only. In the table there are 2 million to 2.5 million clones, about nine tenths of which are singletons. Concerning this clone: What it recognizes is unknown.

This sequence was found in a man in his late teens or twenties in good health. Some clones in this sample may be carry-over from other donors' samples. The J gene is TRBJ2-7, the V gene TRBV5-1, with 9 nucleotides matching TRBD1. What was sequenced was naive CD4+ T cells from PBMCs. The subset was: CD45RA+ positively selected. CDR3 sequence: CASSALQGASYEQYF. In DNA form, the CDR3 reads TGCGCCAGCAGCGCGCTACAGGGGGCCTCCTACGAGCAGTACTTC.